Following are 25 T cell receptor beta chains from one sample sequenced in a study of T cell responses to AZD1222 COVID-19 vaccine. Here immunoSEQ multiplex PCR was the method, and the copy in TCRdb shows in-frame clones only, minus some. The sample lists about 120,000 clones, approximately 84% occurring once. Sequenced material: peripheral blood, taken on day 0 of AZD1222 vaccination. The receptors were gathered from an adult in good health.

The rearrangement uses TRBV21-1 and TRBJ1-1. TRBV21-1 has pseudogene status. This CDR3 has 13 residues. CDR3 nucleotides: TGTGCCAGCAGCACGTGTCGGAGGGGCGAAGCTTTCTTT. Residues: CASSTCRRGEAFF.

The chain links TRBV21-1 to TRBJ1-1; the table calls TRBD1, which could not be checked here. TRBV21-1 is termed a pseudogene. The CDR3 sequence is 17 residues long. The CDR3 DNA reads as TGTGCCAGCAGCAAAGGGGGGCGGAAGGGGGCGAACACTGAAGCTTTCTTT. Protein sequence: CASSKGGRKGANTEAFF.

The V call is TRBV6-5, the J call TRBJ2-4, with a tentative D call TRBD1 (6 bases). The CDR3 has 14 residues. Trimming stripped 4 bases from V and 5 bases from J, with 12 bases between. Germline CDR1 is MNHEY and CDR2 is SVGAGI. CDR3 region: CASSSRTEQNIQYF. CDR3 DNA: TGTGCCAGCAGTTCGAGGACAGAGCAAAACATTCAGTACTTC.

The chain has TRBV5-8 and TRBJ2-5; 9 bases agree with TRBD2. CDR1 and CDR2 from the germline V gene are SGHTS and YDEGEE. J lost 5 bases, V lost 6 bases, and 8 bases had no gene match. CDR3 length: 14 amino acids. The CDR3 DNA reads TGTGCCAGCATCCATAGCGGGAGTGGCGAGACCCAGTACTTC. This translates into CASIHSGSGETQYF. The whole variable domain, filled in from reference TRBV5-8 and TRBJ2-5, reads EAGVTQSPTHLIKTRGQQATLRCSPISGHTSVYWYQQALGLGLQFLLWYDEGEERNRGNFPPRFSGRQFPNYSSELNVNALELEDSALYLCASIHSGSGETQYFGPGTRLLVL.

V gene TRBV28 combines with J gene TRBJ2-7, with D perhaps matching TRBD1 or TRBD2 (5 bases each). Germline CDR1 reads MDHEN; CDR2 reads SYDVKM. Trimming cost V 6 bases and J 3 bases, with 12 bases left between them. There are 13 residues in the CDR3. Here the CDR3 DNA reads TGTGCCAGCAGCCGGGACGGGCTCTACGAGCAGTACTTC. Its translation is CASSRDGLYEQYF.

The chain recombines TRBV5-1 with TRBJ1-1; D is perhaps TRBD1 (6 bases). CDR1 and CDR2 (germline): SGHRS, YFSETQ. The CDR3 is 14 amino acids. Trimming removed 0 bases at V and 11 bases at J, with 17 bases between. The CDR3 DNA follows: TGCGCCAGCAGCTTGGGAACAGGGAAGGAAATCGCTTTCTTT. Its protein is CASSLGTGKEIAFF.

The V call is TRBV28, the J call TRBJ1-2; 10 positions agree with TRBD1. V shed 4 bases, J shed 3 bases, and the junction held 11 bases outside the gene matches. The CDR3 consists of 17 residues. Germline assignment: CDR1 MDHEN and CDR2 SYDVKM. Here the CDR3 DNA reads TGTGCCAGCAGTTCGCCGGGACAGGGGTATAGCGACTATGGCTACACCTTC. As protein: CASSSPGQGYSDYGYTF.

This clone was detected only a few times. The J gene is TRBJ2-1, the V gene TRBV24-1, with 7 bases that match TRBD1. The length of the CDR3 is 15 residues. V shed 6 bases and J 0 bases; nucleotides not matched to a gene: 4. Germline lookup yields CDR1 KGHDR and CDR2 SFDVKD. CDR3 amino acids: CATSPGQSSYNEQFF. Here the CDR3 DNA reads TGTGCCACCAGTCCGGGACAGAGCTCCTACAATGAGCAGTTCTTC.

The rearrangement links TRBV19 to TRBJ1-2; 9 positions agree with TRBD1. V was clipped by 5 bases and J by 4 bases; unmatched bases: 11. The CDR3 is made up of 16 amino acids. Germline assignment: CDR1 LNHDA and CDR2 SQIVND (reference sequence). As DNA, the CDR3 is TGTGCCAGTAGTTGGGACAGGGAGGCGATAAGCTATGGCTACACCTTC. Translation gives CASSWDREAISYGYTF.

The genes are TRBV6-4 and TRBJ2-1; 8 bases match TRBD2. The CDR3 sequence is 16 residues long. The germline V gene has CDR1 MRHNA and CDR2 SNTAGT. Germline trimming cut 0 bases from V and 5 bases from J; bases unmatched to any gene: 6. The CDR3 nucleotides read TGTGCCAGCAGTGACTCTTCGGGACTAGATCACAATGAGCAGTTCTTC. Encoded protein: CASSDSSGLDHNEQFF.

V is TRBV6-5 and J is TRBJ2-7, with 10 bases fitting TRBD2. Germline trimming cut 5 bases from V and 3 bases from J; bases unmatched to any gene: 7. This CDR3 is built from 15 residues. Germline CDR1 is MNHEY and CDR2 is SVGAGI. CDR3 sequence reads: CASSNPGLANYEQYF. CDR3 sequence (DNA): TGTGCCAGCAGTAACCCGGGACTAGCGAACTACGAGCAGTACTTC.

This rearrangement joins TRBV9 to TRBJ1-1, with D hard to call. Germline V gives CDR1 SGDLS, CDR2 YYNGEE. The CDR3 is 15 amino acids. Trimming left V 0 bases short and J 3 bases short, with 12 bases between. In DNA form, the CDR3 reads TGTGCCAGCAGCGTAGGGTCTTCCCCCGACACTGAAGCTTTCTTT. This encodes CASSVGSSPDTEAFF.

Note on this clone: At one of its ends the junction is not consistent with the germline gene, which may arise from a read error. V and J are TRBV18 and TRBJ2-7; the match to TRBD1 covers 9 bases. This CDR3 contains 13 residues. CDR1 and CDR2 (germline): KGHSH, LQKENI. The CDR3 nucleotides read TGTGCCAGCTCACCGCCTACCGGGACAGGGAAGGACTTC. This sequence encodes CASSPPTGTGKDF.

This clone has only a few counts. The CDR3 DNA reads TGTGCCAGCAGTCAACTAGCGGGGATGTACAATGAGCAGTTCTTC. Translating it yields CASSQLAGMYNEQFF. The chain couples TRBV11-2 to TRBJ2-1; 10 bases are shared with TRBD2. This CDR3 spans 15 amino acids. CDR1 and CDR2 from the germline V gene are SGHAT and FQNNGV. With V trimmed by 6 bases and J by 4 bases, 6 bases remained unmatched.

J is TRBJ1-1 and V is TRBV28, with a weak D call TRBD1 (5 bases). Germline V gene lookup returns CDR1 MDHEN and CDR2 SYDVKM. This CDR3 has 13 amino acids. V was trimmed by 9 bases and J by 0 bases, leaving 11 bases between them. CDR3 coding DNA: TGTGCCAGTTTACAGGTGATGAACACTGAAGCTTTCTTT. It translates to CASLQVMNTEAFF.

V usage is TRBV29-1 and J usage is TRBJ2-7, with D possibly being TRBD2 (5 bases). Germline V lookup: CDR1 SQVTM, CDR2 ANQGSEA. The V end lost 2 bases, the J end lost 2 bases, and 19 bases lay between the germline ends. This CDR3 has 16 residues. CDR3: CSVELSRGSPPYEQYF. The CDR3 region has the DNA TGCAGCGTTGAATTATCTCGAGGGAGCCCACCCTACGAGCAGTACTTC.

V and J are TRBV18 and TRBJ2-7; D remains ambiguous. Trimming stripped 2 bases from V and 4 bases from J, with 6 bases between. The germline gives CDR1 KGHSH, CDR2 LQKENI. CDR3 length equals 12 residues. CDR3 region: CASSPWSYEQYF. In DNA form, the CDR3 reads TGTGCCAGCTCACCATGGAGTTACGAGCAGTACTTC.

The J gene is TRBJ1-2, the V gene TRBV5-5; D is ambiguous. The germline V gene has CDR1 SGHKS and CDR2 YYEKEE (reference sequence). V dropped 0 bases and J dropped 7 bases, with 10 bases sitting between them. This CDR3 has 13 residues. The CDR3 spells CASSLETGSGYTF. The CDR3 region has the DNA TGTGCCAGCAGCTTGGAAACGGGGAGTGGCTACACCTTC.

The V and J genes are TRBV9 and TRBJ2-7; 7 bases fit TRBD1. This CDR3 has 14 residues. Germline CDR1 is SGDLS and CDR2 is YYNGEE. V gave up 5 bases and J gave up 3 bases; unmatched junction bases: 8. CDR3 in amino acids: CASSAGTVGYEQYF. The CDR3 DNA reads TGTGCCAGCAGTGCAGGGACAGTAGGCTACGAGCAGTACTTC.

This chain joins TRBV9 and TRBJ2-6, with 8 bases matching TRBD2. CDR3 length equals 15 residues. CDR1 and CDR2 (germline): SGDLS, YYNGEE. J was trimmed by 3 bases and V by 3 bases; bases with no gene match: 2. In DNA form, the CDR3 reads TGTGCCAGCAGCGGACTAGCGAGTGGGGCCAACGTCCTGACTTTC. This codes for CASSGLASGANVLTF.

The chain recombines TRBV29-1 with TRBJ2-1; no firm D call. CDR3 size: 17 residues. Germline assignment: CDR1 SQVTM and CDR2 ANQGSEA. The V gene lost 0 bases and the J gene lost 0 bases, with 15 bases spanning the gap. CDR3 sequence reads: CSVEEVLRGISYNEQFF. In DNA form, the CDR3 reads TGCAGCGTTGAAGAGGTCCTCCGCGGAATCTCCTACAATGAGCAGTTCTTC.

With respect to this clone: The same CDR3 is also encoded by other DNA sequences in this sample. The J gene is TRBJ2-7, the V gene TRBV28; D remains unclear. The CDR3 extends over 11 amino acids. CDR1 and CDR2 (germline): MDHEN, SYDVKM. V was cut by 4 bases and J by 7 bases, with 8 bases left in between. The CDR3 protein is CASSSPQEQYF. The CDR3 bases are TGTGCCAGCAGTTCCCCCCAGGAGCAGTACTTC.

Remarks on this clone: The limits of the CDR3 on the DNA are not certain, so only TCRdb's listed CDR3 is given. This rearrangement joins TRBV27 to TRBJ2-1; the table's D call, TRBD2, has no DNA check behind it. Ends included, the CDR3 has 15 residues. CDR1 is MNHEY and CDR2 is SMNVEV in the germline V gene (reference sequence). CDR3 in amino acids: CASSSSRADWAEQFF.

CDR3: CSGKDPNTQYF. The CDR3 DNA sequence: TGCAGTGGTAAGGACCCTAATACGCAGTATTTT. This chain joins TRBV20-1 and TRBJ2-3; no clear D. The CDR3 has 11 amino acids. V was pared by 7 bases and J by 7 bases, with 12 bases between. From germline, CDR1 is DFQATT and CDR2 SNEGSKA (reference sequence).

V gene TRBV21-1 combines with J gene TRBJ2-7; the table's D call, TRBD2, was not checked against the DNA. TRBV21-1 is a listed pseudogene. This CDR3 spans 15 amino acids. The DNA of the CDR3 is TGTGCCAGCAGCAAGATACGCAAAATGAGGTACGAGCAGTACTTC. This encodes CASSKIRKMRYEQYF.